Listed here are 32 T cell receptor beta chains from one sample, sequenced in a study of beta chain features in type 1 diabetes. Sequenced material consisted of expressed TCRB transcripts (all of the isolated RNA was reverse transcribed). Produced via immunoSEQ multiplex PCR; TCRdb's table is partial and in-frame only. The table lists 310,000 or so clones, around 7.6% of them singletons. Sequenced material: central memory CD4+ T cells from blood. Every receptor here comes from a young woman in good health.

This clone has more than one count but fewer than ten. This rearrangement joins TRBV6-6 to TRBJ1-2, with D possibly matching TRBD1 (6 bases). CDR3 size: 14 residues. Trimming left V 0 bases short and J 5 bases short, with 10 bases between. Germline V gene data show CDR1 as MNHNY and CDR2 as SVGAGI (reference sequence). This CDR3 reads CASSYSGGGYGYTF. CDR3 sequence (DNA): TGTGCCAGCAGTTACTCAGGGGGAGGGTATGGCTACACCTTC.

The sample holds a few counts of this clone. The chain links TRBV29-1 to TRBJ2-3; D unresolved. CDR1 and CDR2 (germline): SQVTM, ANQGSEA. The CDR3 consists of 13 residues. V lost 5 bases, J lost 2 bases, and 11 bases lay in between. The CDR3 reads CSVRQLNTDTQYF. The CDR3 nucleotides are TGCAGCGTTCGTCAGCTAAACACAGATACGCAGTATTTT.

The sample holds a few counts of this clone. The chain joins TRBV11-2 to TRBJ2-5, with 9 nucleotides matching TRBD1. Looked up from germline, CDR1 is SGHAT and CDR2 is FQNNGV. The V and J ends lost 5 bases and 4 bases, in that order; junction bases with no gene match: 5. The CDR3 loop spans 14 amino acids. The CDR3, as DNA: TGTGCCAGCAGCCACGGACAGGGGTTAGAGACCCAGTACTTC. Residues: CASSHGQGLETQYF.

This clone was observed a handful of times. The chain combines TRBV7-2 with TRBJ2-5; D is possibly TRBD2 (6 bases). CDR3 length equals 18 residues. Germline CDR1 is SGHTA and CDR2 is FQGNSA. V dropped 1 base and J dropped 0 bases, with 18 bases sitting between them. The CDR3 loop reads CASSLGRGANMNQETQYF. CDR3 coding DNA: TGTGCCAGCAGCTTAGGGCGGGGAGCGAACATGAACCAAGAGACCCAGTACTTC.

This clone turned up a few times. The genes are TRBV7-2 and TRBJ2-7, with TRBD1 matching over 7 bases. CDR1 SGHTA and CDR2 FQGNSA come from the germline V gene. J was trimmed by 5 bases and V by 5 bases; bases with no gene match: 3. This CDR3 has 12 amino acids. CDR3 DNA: TGTGCCAGCAGCGCGGACAGGAACGAGCAGTACTTC. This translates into CASSADRNEQYF. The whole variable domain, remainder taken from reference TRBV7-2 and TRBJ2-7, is GAGVSQSPSNKVTEKGKDVELRCDPISGHTALYWYRQSLGQGLEFLIYFQGNSAPDKSGLPSDRFSAERTGGSVSTLTIQRTQQEDSAVYLCASSADRNEQYFGPGTRLTVT.

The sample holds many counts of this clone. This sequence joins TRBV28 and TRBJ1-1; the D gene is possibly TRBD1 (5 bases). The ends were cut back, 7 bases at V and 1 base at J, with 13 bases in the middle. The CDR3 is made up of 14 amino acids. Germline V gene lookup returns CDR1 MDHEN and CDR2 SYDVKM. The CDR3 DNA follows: TGTGCCAGCAATTCCCACGACAGGAACACTGAAGCTTTCTTT. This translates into CASNSHDRNTEAFF.

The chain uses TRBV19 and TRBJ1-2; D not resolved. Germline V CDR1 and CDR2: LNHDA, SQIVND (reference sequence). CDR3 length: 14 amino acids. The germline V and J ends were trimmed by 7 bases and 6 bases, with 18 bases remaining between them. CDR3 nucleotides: TGTGCCAGTATGAGCCGCCCCCCAAGGGATGGCTACACCTTC. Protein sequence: CASMSRPPRDGYTF.

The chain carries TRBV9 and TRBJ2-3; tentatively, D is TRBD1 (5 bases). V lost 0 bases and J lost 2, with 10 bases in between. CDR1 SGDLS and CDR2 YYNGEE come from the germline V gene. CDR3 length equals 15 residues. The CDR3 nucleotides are TGTGCCAGCAGCGTAGGGCCAGGGCACACAGATACGCAGTATTTT. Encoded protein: CASSVGPGHTDTQYF.

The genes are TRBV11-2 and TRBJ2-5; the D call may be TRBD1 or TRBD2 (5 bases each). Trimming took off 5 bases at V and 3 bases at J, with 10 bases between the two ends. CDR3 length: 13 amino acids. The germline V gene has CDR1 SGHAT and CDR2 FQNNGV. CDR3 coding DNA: TGTGCCAGCAGCCCGGGGCCGAAAGAGACCCAGTACTTC. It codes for CASSPGPKETQYF. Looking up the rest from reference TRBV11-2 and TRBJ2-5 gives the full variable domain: EAGVAQSPRYKIIEKRQSVAFWCNPISGHATLYWYQQILGQGPKLLIQFQNNGVVDDSQLPKDRFSAERLKGVDSTLKIQPAKLEDSAVYLCASSPGPKETQYFGPGTRLLVL.

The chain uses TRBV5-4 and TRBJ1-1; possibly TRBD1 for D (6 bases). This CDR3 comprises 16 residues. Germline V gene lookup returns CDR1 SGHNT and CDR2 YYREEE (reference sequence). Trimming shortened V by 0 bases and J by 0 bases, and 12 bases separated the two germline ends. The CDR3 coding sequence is TGTGCCAGCAGCTTGGGACAGGCGTTATTGAACACTGAAGCTTTCTTT. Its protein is CASSLGQALLNTEAFF.

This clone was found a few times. DNA of the CDR3: TGCGCCAGCAGCCGCGGACTAGCGGGAGTTAATGTTGAGCAGTTCTTC. Encoded protein: CASSRGLAGVNVEQFF. The chain employs TRBV4-1 and TRBJ2-1, with 13 bases aligning to TRBD2. Germline trimming cut 4 bases from V and 9 bases from J; bases unmatched to any gene: 9. The CDR3 is made up of 16 amino acids. Germline V lookup: CDR1 MGHRA, CDR2 YSYEKL.

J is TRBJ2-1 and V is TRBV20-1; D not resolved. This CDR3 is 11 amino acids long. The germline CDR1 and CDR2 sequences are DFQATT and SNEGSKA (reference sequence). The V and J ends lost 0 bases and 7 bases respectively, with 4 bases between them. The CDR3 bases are TGCAGTGCTAGAGATTGGAATGAGCAGTTCTTC. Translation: CSARDWNEQFF.

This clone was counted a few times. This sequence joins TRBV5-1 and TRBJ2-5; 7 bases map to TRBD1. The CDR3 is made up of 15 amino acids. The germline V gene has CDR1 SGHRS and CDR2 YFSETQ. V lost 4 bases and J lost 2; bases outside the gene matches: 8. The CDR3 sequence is CASSPRQGTQETQYF. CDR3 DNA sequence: TGCGCCAGCAGCCCCCGACAGGGAACTCAAGAGACCCAGTACTTC.

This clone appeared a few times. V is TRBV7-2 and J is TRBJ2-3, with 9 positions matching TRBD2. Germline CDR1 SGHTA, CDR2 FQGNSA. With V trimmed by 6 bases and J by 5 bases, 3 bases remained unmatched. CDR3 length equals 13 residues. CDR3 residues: CASRGLAKDTQYF. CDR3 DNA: TGTGCCAGCAGAGGACTAGCGAAAGATACGCAGTATTTT.

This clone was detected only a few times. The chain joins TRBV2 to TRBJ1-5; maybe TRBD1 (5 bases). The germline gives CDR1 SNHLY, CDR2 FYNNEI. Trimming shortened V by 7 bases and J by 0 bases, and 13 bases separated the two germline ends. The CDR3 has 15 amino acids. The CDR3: CASNRDVSSNQPQHF. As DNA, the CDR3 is TGTGCCAGCAACCGGGACGTCAGTAGCAATCAGCCCCAGCATTTT. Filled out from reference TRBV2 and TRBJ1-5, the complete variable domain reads EPEVTQTPSHQVTQMGQEVILRCVPISNHLYFYWYRQILGQKVEFLVSFYNNEISEKSEIFDDQFSVERPDGSNFTLKIRSTKLEDSAMYFCASNRDVSSNQPQHFGDGTRLSIL.

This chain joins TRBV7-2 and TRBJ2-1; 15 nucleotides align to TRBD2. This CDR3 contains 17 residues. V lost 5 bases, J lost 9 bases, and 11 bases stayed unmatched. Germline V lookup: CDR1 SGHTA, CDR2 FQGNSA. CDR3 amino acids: CASSRTGTSGRISEQFF. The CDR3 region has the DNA TGTGCCAGCAGCAGGACCGGGACTAGCGGGAGGATTAGTGAGCAGTTCTTC.

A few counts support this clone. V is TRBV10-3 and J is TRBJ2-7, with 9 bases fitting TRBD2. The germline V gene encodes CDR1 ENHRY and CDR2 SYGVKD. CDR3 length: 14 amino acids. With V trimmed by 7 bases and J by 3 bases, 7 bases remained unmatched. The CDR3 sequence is CAIKGIAGVYEQYF. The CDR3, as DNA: TGTGCCATCAAAGGGATAGCGGGAGTCTACGAGCAGTACTTC.

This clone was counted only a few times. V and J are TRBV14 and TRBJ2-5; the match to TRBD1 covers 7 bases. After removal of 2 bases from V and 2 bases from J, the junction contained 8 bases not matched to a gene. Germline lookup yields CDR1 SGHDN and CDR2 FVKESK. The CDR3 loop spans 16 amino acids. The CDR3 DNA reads TGTGCCAGCAGCCAAAAGCAGGGACAGCGACAAGAGACCCAGTACTTC. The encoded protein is CASSQKQGQRQETQYF. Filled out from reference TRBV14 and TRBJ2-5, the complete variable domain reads EAGVTQFPSHSVIEKGQTVTLRCDPISGHDNLYWYRRVMGKEIKFLLHFVKESKQDESGMPNNRFLAERTGGTYSTLKVQPAELEDSGVYFCASSQKQGQRQETQYFGPGTRLLVL.

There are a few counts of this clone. The CDR3 loop is CASSSLGDTDTQYF. The CDR3 DNA sequence: TGTGCCAGCAGCTCCCTGGGGGACACAGATACGCAGTATTTT. The rearrangement joins TRBV5-4 to TRBJ2-3; D may be TRBD1 or TRBD2 (5 bases each). Between the trimmed V and J ends, which lost 3 bases and 2 bases, there was a span of 10 bases. Germline V CDR1 and CDR2: SGHNT, YYREEE (reference sequence). The CDR3 consists of 14 residues.

CDR3 loop: CASSYGGHTYNEQFF. In DNA, the CDR3 is TGTGCCAGCAGTTACGGGGGGCACACCTACAATGAGCAGTTCTTC. V and J are TRBV6-5 and TRBJ2-1; D may match TRBD1 or TRBD2 (6 bases each). The CDR3 is 15 amino acids. The germline V and J ends were trimmed by 2 bases and 2 bases, with 10 bases remaining between them. The V gene's germline CDR1 is MNHEY and CDR2 SVGAGI.

The CDR3, as DNA: TGTGCCAGCAGCTTAGATGGGGCGAATCAGTACTTC. This encodes CASSLDGANQYF. The V call is TRBV7-2, the J call TRBJ2-5, with D perhaps matching TRBD1 (5 bases). Germline loops: CDR1 SGHTA, CDR2 FQGNSA. Trimming shortened V by 1 base and J by 11 bases, and 11 bases separated the two germline ends. The CDR3 is 12 amino acids.

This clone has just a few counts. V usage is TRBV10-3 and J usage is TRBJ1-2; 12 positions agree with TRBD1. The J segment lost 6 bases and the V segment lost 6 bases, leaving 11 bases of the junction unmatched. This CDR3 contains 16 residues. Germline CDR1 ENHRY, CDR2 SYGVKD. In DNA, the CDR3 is TGTGCCATCAGGCCGGGACAGGGGGCAGGTGAGAATGGCTACACCTTC. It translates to CAIRPGQGAGENGYTF.

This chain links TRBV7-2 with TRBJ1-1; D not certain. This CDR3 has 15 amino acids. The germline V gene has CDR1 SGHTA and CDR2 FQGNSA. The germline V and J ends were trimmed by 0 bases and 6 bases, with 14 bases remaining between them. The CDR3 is CASSLARLGLSEAFF. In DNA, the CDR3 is TGTGCCAGCAGCTTAGCGCGTCTCGGTCTCTCTGAAGCTTTCTTT. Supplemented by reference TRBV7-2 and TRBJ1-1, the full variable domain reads GAGVSQSPSNKVTEKGKDVELRCDPISGHTALYWYRQSLGQGLEFLIYFQGNSAPDKSGLPSDRFSAERTGGSVSTLTIQRTQQEDSAVYLCASSLARLGLSEAFFGQGTRLTVV.

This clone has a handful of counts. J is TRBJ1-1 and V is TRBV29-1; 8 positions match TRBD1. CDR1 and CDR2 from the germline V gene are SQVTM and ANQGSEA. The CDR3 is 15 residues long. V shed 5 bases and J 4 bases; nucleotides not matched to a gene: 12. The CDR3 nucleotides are TGCAGCGTTTCGCGATCGGACAGGGTGTTCACTGAAGCTTTCTTT. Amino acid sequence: CSVSRSDRVFTEAFF.

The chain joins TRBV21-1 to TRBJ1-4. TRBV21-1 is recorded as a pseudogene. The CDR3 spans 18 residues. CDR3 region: CASSLKGPRNRKDEKLFF. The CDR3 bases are TGTGCCAGCAGCCTAAAGGGTCCTCGTAATCGAAAGGATGAAAAACTGTTTTTT.

CDR3 DNA: TGTGCCACCCGATACTCGACAGGGGGCAATCCCGGGGAGCTGTTTTTT. The encoded protein is CATRYSTGGNPGELFF. This chain connects TRBV6-5 to TRBJ2-2, with 10 positions matching TRBD1. The V and J ends lost 10 bases and 6 bases, in that order; junction bases with no gene match: 14. Germline values: CDR1 MNHEY, CDR2 SVGAGI. The CDR3 has 16 amino acids.

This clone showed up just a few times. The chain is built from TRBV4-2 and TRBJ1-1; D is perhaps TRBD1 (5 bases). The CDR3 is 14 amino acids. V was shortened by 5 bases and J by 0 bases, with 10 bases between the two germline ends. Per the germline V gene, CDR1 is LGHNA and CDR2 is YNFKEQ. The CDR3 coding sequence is TGTGCCAGCAGCACACAGGACATGAACACTGAAGCTTTCTTT. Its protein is CASSTQDMNTEAFF.

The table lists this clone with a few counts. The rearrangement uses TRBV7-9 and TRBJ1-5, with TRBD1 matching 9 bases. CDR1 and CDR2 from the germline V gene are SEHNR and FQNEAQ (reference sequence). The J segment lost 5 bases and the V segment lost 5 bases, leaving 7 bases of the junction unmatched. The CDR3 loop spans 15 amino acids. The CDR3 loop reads CASSQSTGGDQPQHF. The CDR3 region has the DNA TGTGCCAGCAGCCAATCCACAGGGGGCGATCAGCCCCAGCATTTT.

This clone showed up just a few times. The CDR3 nucleotides are TGTGCCAGCAGCGGGCGACAGGGCTCCTACAATGAGCAGTTCTTC. This sequence encodes CASSGRQGSYNEQFF. V usage is TRBV11-2 and J usage is TRBJ2-1, with TRBD1 identical over 7 bases. The CDR3 runs to 15 residues. The ends lost 5 bases at V and 0 bases at J; junction bases unmatched: 4. The germline CDR1 and CDR2 sequences are SGHAT and FQNNGV.

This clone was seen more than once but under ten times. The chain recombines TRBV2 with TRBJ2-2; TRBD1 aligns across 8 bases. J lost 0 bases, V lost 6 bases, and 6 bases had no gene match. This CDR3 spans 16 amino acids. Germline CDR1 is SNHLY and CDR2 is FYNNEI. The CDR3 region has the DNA TGTGCCAGCAGCGTCGGGGACAGGTCGAACACCGGGGAGCTGTTTTTT. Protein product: CASSVGDRSNTGELFF.

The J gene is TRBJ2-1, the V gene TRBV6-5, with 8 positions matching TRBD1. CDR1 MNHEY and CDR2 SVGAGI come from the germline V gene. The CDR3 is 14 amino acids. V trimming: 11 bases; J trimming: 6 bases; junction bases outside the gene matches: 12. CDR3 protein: CAGQGELNLNEQFF. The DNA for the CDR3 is TGTGCCGGACAGGGTGAACTAAACCTCAATGAGCAGTTCTTC.

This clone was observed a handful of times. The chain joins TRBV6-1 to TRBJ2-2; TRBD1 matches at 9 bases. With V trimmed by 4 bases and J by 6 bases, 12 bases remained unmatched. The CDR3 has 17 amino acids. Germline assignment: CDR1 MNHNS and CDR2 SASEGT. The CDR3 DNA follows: TGTGCCAGCAGTGGAGCGCTCGGGACAGGGCCTCCCGGGGAGCTGTTTTTT. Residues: CASSGALGTGPPGELFF.